The present T cell receptor (beta chain) was sequenced within a study of identical twins. Regarding the study as a whole: Analyses of zero insertions could be partly confounded by invariant MAIT and iNKT cells.

This clonotype has a count of ten or more. What it recognizes is unknown. TCRdb re-analysed the 5' RACE reads in MiXCR, keeping a single row per CDR3 protein. The table lists 500,000 to 600,000 distinct CDR3 sequences, about 20% of them singletons. The same data also contributed to another study, on T cells expressing NK-cell markers. That work adds: No clear determination of HCMV specificity was made for expanded NKG2C+ T cell clones.

The TCR originated in a woman between 18 and 29 years old in good health. Source material: CD4+ T cells sorted from blood.

The CDR3 DNA sequence: TGCAGTGCCTCCGCTATTAGAGATACGCAGTATTTT. It encodes CSASAIRDTQYF. The chain recombines TRBV20-1 with TRBJ2-3; unclear D gene. Germline CDR1 reads DFQATT; CDR2 reads SNEGSKA (reference sequence). The V gene lost 6 bases and the J gene lost 5 bases, with 12 bases spanning the gap. The CDR3 loop spans 12 amino acids.